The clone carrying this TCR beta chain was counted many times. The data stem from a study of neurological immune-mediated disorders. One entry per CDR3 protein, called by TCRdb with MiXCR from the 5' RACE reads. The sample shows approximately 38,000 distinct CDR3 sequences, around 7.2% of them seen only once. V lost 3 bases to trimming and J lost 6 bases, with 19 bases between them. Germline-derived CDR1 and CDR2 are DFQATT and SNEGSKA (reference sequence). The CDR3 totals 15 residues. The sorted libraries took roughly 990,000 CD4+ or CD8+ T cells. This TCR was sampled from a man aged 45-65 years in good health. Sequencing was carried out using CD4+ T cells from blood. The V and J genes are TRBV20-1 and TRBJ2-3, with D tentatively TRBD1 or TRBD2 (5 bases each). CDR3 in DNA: TGCAGTGCTAGGGGGGTGGGAGCCGCCCGGGATACGCAGTATTTT. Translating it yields CSARGVGAARDTQYF.